The 13 T cell receptor beta chains below all came from one sample that was sequenced in a study of technical replicates of blood from several donors (dated by TCRdb to 2017 to 2019). The library was generated by the immunoSEQ multiplex PCR assay. The table comes from immuneACCESS by way of TCRdb, which keeps in-frame sequences with V and J called. Part of the clones is missing from these tables; in studies checked, under half for an unresolved V gene and the rest for unknown reasons. The sample records approximately 73,000 clones, around 96% of which are singletons. Jointly, the top ten make up 0.3% to 0.35% of the sample. The source material was T cells isolated from PBMCs. The source is a human donor in good health.

This rearrangement joins TRBV7-9 to TRBJ1-4, with D perhaps TRBD1 (6 bases). V lost 5 bases, J lost 0 bases, and 13 bases lay in between. CDR1 and CDR2 (germline): SEHNR, FQNEAQ (reference sequence). This CDR3 region has 16 residues. CDR3 protein: CASSPPGQPTNEKLFF. CDR3 coding DNA: TGTGCCAGCAGCCCCCCAGGACAGCCAACTAATGAAAAACTGTTTTTT.

CDR3 sequence reads: CASSLGGLQPQHF. The CDR3 nucleotides are TGTGCCAGCAGCTTGGGGGGGCTTCAGCCCCAGCATTTT. The gene calls are TRBV5-4 and TRBJ1-5; tentative D call: TRBD1 (6 bases). This CDR3 spans 13 amino acids. CDR1 and CDR2 (germline): SGHNT, YYREEE (reference sequence). V gave up 0 bases and J gave up 6 bases, with 7 bases separating them.

This clone was recorded only once. J is TRBJ2-1 and V is TRBV9, with 7 bases lining up with TRBD2. The CDR3 has 15 amino acids. CDR1 and CDR2 from the germline V gene are SGDLS and YYNGEE. V shed 1 base, J shed 7 bases, and the junction held 8 bases outside the gene matches. Here the CDR3 reads CASSVLREASNEQFF. Written as DNA, the CDR3 is TGTGCCAGCAGCGTACTTCGGGAGGCGTCAAATGAGCAGTTCTTC. Combining the CDR3 with reference TRBV9 and TRBJ2-1 gives the whole variable domain DSGVTQTPKHLITATGQRVTLRCSPRSGDLSVYWYQQSLDQGLQFLIQYYNGEERAKGNILERFSAQQFPDLHSELNLSSLELGDSALYFCASSVLREASNEQFFGPGTRLTVL.

This chain joins TRBV5-6 and TRBJ1-1, with D possibly TRBD1 on 5 matching bases. Trimming took off 2 bases at V and 4 bases at J, with 12 bases between the two ends. The CDR3 spans 14 residues. CDR1 is SGHDT, CDR2 YYEEEE, per germline. The CDR3 bases are TGTGCCAGCAGCTTTCGCAGGGTGAGCACTGAAGCTTTCTTT. Its protein product is CASSFRRVSTEAFF.

The rearrangement links TRBV10-3 to TRBJ2-5; 9 nucleotides match TRBD2. The germline CDR1 and CDR2 sequences are ENHRY and SYGVKD. The trim removed 2 bases at V and 0 bases at J, leaving 7 bases unmatched. The CDR3 length is 17 residues. The CDR3 sequence is CAISEELAGAYQETQYF. CDR3 nucleotide sequence: TGTGCCATCAGTGAGGAATTAGCGGGAGCGTACCAAGAGACCCAGTACTTC.

The gene calls are TRBV11-3 and TRBJ2-1; 13 nucleotides match TRBD2. Looked up from germline, CDR1 is SGHNT and CDR2 is YENEEA. The V and J ends lost 6 bases and 7 bases, in that order; junction bases with no gene match: 6. The CDR3 has 15 residues. The CDR3 DNA follows: TGTGCCAGCAGTCCCGGACTAGCGGGAGAGAATGAGCAGTTCTTC. Translation gives CASSPGLAGENEQFF.

The gene calls are TRBV28 and TRBJ2-5; 8 nucleotides match TRBD1. Germline assignment: CDR1 MDHEN and CDR2 SYDVKM. The length of the CDR3 is 15 residues. V lost 7 bases to trimming and J lost 1 base; unmatched junction nucleotides: 8. The CDR3 is CASNSQGAGQETQYF. The CDR3 DNA sequence: TGTGCCAGCAATTCTCAGGGGGCCGGCCAAGAGACCCAGTACTTC. The complete variable domain, with remaining parts taken from reference TRBV28 and TRBJ2-5, reads DVKVTQSSRYLVKRTGEKVFLECVQDMDHENMFWYRQDPGLGLRLIYFSYDVKMKEKGDIPEGYSVSREKKERFSLILESASTNQTSMYLCASNSQGAGQETQYFGPGTRLLVL.

This sequence joins TRBV6-6 and TRBJ1-3, with unresolved D. CDR3 length: 14 amino acids. The V end was cut by 0 bases, the J end by 2 bases, with 5 bases between. In germline, CDR1 is MNHNY, CDR2 SVGAGI (reference sequence). CDR3 DNA: TGTGCCAGCAGTTACTCCGGGACTGGAAACACCATATATTTT. Protein sequence: CASSYSGTGNTIYF.

The chain couples TRBV10-3 to TRBJ2-2, with 11 positions matching TRBD2. Germline loops: CDR1 ENHRY, CDR2 SYGVKD. Trimming at V came to 4 bases and at J to 6 bases, leaving 13 bases not matched to a gene. This CDR3 has 18 amino acids. The CDR3 loop reads CAISGSSGRGADAGELFF. CDR3 nucleotide sequence: TGTGCCATCAGTGGGAGTAGCGGGAGGGGTGCCGATGCCGGGGAGCTGTTTTTT.

The chain employs TRBV30 and TRBJ2-4; D might be TRBD2 (7 bases). Germline CDR1 is GTSNPN and CDR2 is SVGIG (reference sequence). Trimming stripped 8 bases from V and 2 bases from J, with 13 bases between. CDR3 length: 13 amino acids. CDR3 residues: CAGGDKSKNIQYF. The CDR3 bases are TGTGCCGGGGGGGACAAGTCCAAAAACATTCAGTACTTC.

V is TRBV15 and J is TRBJ2-5, with TRBD2 identical over 12 bases. Losses at the gene ends were 0 bases for V and 4 bases for J; bases not matched to a gene: 6. The CDR3 contains 17 residues. CDR1 is LNHNV, CDR2 YYDKDF, per germline (reference sequence). For the CDR3, the DNA is TGTGCCACCAGCAGAGATAAGGGACTAGCGGGCTCAGAGACCCAGTACTTC. It codes for CATSRDKGLAGSETQYF.

V is TRBV6-5 and J is TRBJ2-7; TRBD2 matches 7 bases. CDR3 size: 10 residues. With 9 bases clipped from V and 6 bases from J, the junction kept 2 bases outside the gene matches. Per the germline V gene, CDR1 is MNHEY and CDR2 is SVGAGI. This CDR3 reads CARGGSEQYF. The CDR3 bases are TGTGCCAGGGGGGGGAGCGAGCAGTACTTC.

In this sample, this clone turned up once. The rearrangement joins TRBV14 to TRBJ2-7; TRBD1 matches 9 bases. From germline, CDR1 is SGHDN and CDR2 FVKESK. Losses at the gene ends were 4 bases for V and 4 bases for J; bases not matched to a gene: 5. This CDR3 has 14 amino acids. CDR3 in DNA: TGTGCCAGCAGCCTTACAGGGGGCTATTACGAGCAGTACTTC. Translating gives CASSLTGGYYEQYF.